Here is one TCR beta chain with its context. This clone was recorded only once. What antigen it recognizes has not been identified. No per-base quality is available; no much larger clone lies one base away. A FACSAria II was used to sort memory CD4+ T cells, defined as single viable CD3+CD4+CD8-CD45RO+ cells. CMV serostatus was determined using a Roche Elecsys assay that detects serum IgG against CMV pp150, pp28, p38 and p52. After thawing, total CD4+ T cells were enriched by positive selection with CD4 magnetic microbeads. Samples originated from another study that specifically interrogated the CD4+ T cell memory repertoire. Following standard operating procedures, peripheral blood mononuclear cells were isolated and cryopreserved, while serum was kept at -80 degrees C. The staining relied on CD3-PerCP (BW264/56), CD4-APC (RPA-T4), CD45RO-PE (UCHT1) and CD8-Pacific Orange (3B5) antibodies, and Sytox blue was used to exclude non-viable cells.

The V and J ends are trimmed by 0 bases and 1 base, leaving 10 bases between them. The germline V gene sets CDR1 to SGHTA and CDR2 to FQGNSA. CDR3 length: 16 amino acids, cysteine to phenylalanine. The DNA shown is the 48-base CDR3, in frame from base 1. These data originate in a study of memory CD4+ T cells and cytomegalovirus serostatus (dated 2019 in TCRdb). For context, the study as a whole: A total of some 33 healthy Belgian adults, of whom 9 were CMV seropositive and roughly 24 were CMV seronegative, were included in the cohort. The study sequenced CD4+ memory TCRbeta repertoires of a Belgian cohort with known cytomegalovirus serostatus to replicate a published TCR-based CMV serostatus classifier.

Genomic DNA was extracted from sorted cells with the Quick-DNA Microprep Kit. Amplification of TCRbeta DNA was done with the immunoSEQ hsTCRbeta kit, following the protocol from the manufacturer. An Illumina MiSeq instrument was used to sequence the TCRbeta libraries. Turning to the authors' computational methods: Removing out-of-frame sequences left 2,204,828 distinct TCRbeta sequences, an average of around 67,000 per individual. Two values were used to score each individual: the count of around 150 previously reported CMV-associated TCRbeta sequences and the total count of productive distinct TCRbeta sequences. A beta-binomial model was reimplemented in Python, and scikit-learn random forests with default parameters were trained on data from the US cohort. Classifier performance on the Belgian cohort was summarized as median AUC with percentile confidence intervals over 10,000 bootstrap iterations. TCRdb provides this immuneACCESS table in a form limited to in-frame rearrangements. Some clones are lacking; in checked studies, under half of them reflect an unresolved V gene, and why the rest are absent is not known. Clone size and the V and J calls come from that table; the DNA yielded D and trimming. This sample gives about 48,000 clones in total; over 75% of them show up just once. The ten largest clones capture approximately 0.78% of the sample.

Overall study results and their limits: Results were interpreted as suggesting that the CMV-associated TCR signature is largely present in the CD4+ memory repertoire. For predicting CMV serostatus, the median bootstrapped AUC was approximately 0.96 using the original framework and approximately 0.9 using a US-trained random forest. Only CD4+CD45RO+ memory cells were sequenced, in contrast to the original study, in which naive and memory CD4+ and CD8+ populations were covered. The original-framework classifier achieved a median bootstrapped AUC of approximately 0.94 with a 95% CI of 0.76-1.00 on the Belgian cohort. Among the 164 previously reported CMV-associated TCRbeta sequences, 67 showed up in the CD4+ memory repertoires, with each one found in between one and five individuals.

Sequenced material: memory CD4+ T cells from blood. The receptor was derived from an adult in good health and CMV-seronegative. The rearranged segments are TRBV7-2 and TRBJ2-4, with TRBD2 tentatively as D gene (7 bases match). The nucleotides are TGTGCCAGCAGCTTAGCGCGGGGGCTGGCCAAAAACATTCAGTACTTC. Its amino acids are CASSLARGLAKNIQYF.